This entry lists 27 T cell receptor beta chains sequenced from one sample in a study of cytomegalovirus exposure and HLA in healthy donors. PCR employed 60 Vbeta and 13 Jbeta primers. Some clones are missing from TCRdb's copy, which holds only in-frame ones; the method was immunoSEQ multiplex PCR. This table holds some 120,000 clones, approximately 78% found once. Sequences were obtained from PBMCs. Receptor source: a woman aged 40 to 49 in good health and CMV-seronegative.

The CDR3 spells CASREEGKQYF. The CDR3 coding sequence is TGTGCCAGCAGGGAGGAGGGTAAGCAGTACTTC. The chain combines TRBV2 with TRBJ2-7; weak D call: TRBD2 (6 bases). The CDR3 is made up of 11 amino acids. Trimming took 6 bases from V and 8 from J, leaving 11 bases between them. CDR1 is SNHLY and CDR2 is FYNNEI in the germline V gene. Filled out from reference TRBV2 and TRBJ2-7, the complete variable domain reads EPEVTQTPSHQVTQMGQEVILRCVPISNHLYFYWYRQILGQKVEFLVSFYNNEISEKSEIFDDQFSVERPDGSNFTLKIRSTKLEDSAMYFCASREEGKQYFGPGTRLTVT.

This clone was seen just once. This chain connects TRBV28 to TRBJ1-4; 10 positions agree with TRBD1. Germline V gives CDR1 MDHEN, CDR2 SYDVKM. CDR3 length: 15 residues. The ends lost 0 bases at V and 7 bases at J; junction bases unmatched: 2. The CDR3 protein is CASSLWGQGFEKLFF. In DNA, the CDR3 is TGTGCCAGCAGTTTATGGGGACAGGGGTTTGAAAAACTGTTTTTT.

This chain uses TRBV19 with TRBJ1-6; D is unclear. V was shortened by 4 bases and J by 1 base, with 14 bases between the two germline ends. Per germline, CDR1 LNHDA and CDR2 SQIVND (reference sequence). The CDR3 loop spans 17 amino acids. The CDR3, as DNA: TGTGCCAGTAGTACCTCGGGAGGGAGGTCCTATAATTCACCCCTCCACTTT. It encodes CASSTSGGRSYNSPLHF.

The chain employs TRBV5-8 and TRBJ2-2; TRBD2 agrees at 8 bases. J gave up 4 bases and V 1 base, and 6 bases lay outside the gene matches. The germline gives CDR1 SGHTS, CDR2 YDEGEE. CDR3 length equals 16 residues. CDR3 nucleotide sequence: TGTGCCAGCAGCTTGTCTGCGGGAGGTGCCACCGGGGAGCTGTTTTTT. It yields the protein CASSLSAGGATGELFF. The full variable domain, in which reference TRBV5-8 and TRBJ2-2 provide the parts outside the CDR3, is EAGVTQSPTHLIKTRGQQATLRCSPISGHTSVYWYQQALGLGLQFLLWYDEGEERNRGNFPPRFSGRQFPNYSSELNVNALELEDSALYLCASSLSAGGATGELFFGEGSRLTVL.

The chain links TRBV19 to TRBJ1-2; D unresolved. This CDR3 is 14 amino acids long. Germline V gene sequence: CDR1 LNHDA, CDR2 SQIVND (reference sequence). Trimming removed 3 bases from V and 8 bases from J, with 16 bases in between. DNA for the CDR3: TGTGCCAGTAGTATTGCGGTCCGTTCTGGAGGCTACACCTTC. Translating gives CASSIAVRSGGYTF.

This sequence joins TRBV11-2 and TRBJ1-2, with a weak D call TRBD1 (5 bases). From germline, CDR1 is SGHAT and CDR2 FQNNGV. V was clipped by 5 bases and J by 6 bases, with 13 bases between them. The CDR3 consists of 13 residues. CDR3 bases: TGTGCCAGCAGCCAGGGACTGTTGGATGGCTACACCTTC. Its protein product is CASSQGLLDGYTF.

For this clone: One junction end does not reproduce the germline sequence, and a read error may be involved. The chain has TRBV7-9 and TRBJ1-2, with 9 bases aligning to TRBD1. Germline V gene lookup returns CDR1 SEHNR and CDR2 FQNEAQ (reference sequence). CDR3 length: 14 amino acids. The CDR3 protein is CSSSSPGQGHGYTF. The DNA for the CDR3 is TGTTCCAGCAGCTCCCCGGGACAGGGCCATGGCTACACCTTC.

CDR3 in amino acids: CASSFPTRGGTQYF. Written as DNA, the CDR3 is TGTGCCAGCAGTTTCCCGACCCGGGGAGGGACCCAGTACTTC. The chain couples TRBV28 to TRBJ2-5, with D tentatively TRBD2 (6 bases). The CDR3 has 14 residues. Trimming stripped 3 bases from V and 7 bases from J, with 15 bases between. Germline-derived CDR1 and CDR2 are MDHEN and SYDVKM.

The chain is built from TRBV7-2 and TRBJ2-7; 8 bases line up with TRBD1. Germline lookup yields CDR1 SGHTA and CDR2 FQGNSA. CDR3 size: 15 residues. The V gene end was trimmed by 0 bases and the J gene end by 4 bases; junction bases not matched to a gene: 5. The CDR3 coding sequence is TGTGCCAGCAGCTTAGCATCCGACAGGGGATACGAGCAGTACTTC. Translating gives CASSLASDRGYEQYF.

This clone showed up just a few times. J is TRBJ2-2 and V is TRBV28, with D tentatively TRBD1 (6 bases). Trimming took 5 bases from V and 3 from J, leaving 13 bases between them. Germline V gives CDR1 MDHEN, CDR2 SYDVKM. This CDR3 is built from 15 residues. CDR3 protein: CASSRRDTHTGELFF. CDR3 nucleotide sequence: TGTGCCAGCAGTCGCAGGGACACCCACACCGGGGAGCTGTTTTTT. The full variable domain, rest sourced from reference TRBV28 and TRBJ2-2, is DVKVTQSSRYLVKRTGEKVFLECVQDMDHENMFWYRQDPGLGLRLIYFSYDVKMKEKGDIPEGYSVSREKKERFSLILESASTNQTSMYLCASSRRDTHTGELFFGEGSRLTVL.

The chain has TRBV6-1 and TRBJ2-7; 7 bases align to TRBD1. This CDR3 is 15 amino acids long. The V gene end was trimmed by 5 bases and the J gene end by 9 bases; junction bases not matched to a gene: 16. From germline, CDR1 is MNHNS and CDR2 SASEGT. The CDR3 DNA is TGTGCCAGCAGTTTCCGGGACAGCCGACTCTACAGGCAGTACTTC. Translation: CASSFRDSRLYRQYF.

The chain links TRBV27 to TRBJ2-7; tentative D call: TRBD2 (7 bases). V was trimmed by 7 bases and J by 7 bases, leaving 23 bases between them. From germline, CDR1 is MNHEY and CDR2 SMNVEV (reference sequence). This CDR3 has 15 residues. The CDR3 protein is CASTRGGGGSREQYF. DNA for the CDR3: TGTGCCAGCACCCGAGGGGGGGGCGGATCGCGAGAGCAGTACTTC.

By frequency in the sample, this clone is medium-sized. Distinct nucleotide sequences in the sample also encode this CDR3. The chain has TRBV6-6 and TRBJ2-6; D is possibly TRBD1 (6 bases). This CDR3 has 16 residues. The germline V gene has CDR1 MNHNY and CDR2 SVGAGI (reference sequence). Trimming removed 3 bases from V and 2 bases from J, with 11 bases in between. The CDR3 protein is CASSYRRGTGANVLTF. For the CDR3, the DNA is TGTGCCAGCAGTTATCGCAGGGGCACTGGGGCCAACGTCCTGACTTTC.

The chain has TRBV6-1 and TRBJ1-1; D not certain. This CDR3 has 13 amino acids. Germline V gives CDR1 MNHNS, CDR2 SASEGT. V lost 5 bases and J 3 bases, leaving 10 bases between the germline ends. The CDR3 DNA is TGTGCCAGCAGTACCCGACGGGACACTGAAGCTTTCTTT. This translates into CASSTRRDTEAFF.

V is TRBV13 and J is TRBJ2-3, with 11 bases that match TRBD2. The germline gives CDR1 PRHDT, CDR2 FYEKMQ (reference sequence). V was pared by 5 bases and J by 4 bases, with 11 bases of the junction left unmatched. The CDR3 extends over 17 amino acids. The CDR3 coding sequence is TGTGCCAGCAGCGCGCTGGGGACTAGCGGCGGCGCAGATACGCAGTATTTT. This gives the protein CASSALGTSGGADTQYF.

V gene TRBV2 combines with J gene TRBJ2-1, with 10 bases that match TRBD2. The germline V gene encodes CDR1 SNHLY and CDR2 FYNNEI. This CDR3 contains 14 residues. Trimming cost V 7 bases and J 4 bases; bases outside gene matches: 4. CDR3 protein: CASNGLAAYNEQFF. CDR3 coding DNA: TGTGCCAGCAACGGACTAGCGGCATACAATGAGCAGTTCTTC. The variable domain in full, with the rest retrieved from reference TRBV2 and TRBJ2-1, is EPEVTQTPSHQVTQMGQEVILRCVPISNHLYFYWYRQILGQKVEFLVSFYNNEISEKSEIFDDQFSVERPDGSNFTLKIRSTKLEDSAMYFCASNGLAAYNEQFFGPGTRLTVL.

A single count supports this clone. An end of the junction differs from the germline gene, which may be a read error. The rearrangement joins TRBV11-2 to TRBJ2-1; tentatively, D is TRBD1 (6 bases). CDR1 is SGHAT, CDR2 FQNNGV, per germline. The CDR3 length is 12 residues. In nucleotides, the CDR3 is TGTGCCAGCAGTATACGGGCAGGGGTGTTTGTCTTC. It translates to CASSIRAGVFVF.

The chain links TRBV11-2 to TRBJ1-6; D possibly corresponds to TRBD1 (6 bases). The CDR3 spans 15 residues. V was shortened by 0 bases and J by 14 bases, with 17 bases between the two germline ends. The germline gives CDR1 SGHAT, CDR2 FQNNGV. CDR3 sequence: CASSLEPGGSKSLHF. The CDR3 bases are TGTGCCAGCAGCTTAGAACCGGGGGGCAGCAAATCCCTCCACTTT.

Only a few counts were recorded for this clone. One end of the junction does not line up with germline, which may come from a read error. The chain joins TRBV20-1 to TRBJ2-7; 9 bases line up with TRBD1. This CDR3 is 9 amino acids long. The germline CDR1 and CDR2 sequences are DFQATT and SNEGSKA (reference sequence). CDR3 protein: CSARWDRDF. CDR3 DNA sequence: TGCAGTGCTAGATGGGACAGGGACTTC.

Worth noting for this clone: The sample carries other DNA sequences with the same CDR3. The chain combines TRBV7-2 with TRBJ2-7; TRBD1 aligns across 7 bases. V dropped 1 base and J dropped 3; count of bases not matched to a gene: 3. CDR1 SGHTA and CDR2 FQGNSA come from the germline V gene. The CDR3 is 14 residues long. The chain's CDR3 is CASSLDRGNYEQYF. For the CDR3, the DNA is TGTGCCAGCAGCTTAGACAGGGGAAACTACGAGCAGTACTTC.

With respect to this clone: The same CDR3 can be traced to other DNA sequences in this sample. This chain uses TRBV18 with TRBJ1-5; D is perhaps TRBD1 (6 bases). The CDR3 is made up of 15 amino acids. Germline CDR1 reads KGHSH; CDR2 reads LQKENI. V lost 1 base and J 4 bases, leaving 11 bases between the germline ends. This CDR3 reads CASSPQTGPNQPQHF. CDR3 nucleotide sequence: TGTGCCAGCTCACCACAGACAGGTCCGAATCAGCCCCAGCATTTT.

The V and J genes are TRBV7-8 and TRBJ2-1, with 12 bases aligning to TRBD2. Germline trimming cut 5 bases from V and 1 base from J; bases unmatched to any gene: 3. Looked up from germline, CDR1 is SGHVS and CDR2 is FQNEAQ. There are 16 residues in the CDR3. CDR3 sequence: CASSVTSGSSYNEQFF. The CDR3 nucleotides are TGTGCCAGCAGCGTGACTAGCGGGAGTTCCTACAATGAGCAGTTCTTC.

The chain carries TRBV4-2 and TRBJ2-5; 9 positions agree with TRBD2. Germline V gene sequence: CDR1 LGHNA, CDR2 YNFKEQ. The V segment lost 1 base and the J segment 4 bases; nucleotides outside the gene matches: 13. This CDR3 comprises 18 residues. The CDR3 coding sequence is TGTGCCAGCAGCCAAGCGTTAGCGGGAGCTTCGGCAAGAGAGACCCAGTACTTC. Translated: CASSQALAGASARETQYF.

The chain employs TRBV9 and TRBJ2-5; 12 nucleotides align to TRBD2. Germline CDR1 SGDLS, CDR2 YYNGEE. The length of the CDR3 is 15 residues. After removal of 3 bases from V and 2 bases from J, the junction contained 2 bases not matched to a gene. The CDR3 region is CASSASGRVQETQYF. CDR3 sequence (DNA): TGTGCCAGCAGCGCTAGCGGGAGGGTTCAAGAGACCCAGTACTTC.

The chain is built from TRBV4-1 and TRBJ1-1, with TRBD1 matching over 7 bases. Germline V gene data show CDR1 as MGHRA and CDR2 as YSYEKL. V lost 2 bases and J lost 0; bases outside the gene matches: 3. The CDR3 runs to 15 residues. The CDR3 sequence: CASSQTGTVNTEAFF. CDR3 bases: TGCGCCAGCAGCCAAACAGGGACAGTGAACACTGAAGCTTTCTTT.

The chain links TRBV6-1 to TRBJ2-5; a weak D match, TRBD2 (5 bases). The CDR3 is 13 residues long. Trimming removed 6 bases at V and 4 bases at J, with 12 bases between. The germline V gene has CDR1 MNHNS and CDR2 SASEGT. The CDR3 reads CASREAAIETQYF. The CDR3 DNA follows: TGTGCCAGCAGGGAGGCAGCGATAGAGACCCAGTACTTC.

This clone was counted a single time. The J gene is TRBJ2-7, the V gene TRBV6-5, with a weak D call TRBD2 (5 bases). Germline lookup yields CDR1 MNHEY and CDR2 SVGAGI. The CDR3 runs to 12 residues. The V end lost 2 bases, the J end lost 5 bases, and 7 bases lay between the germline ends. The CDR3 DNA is TGTGCCAGCAGTTACCGGGGTCACGAGCAGTACTTC. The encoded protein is CASSYRGHEQYF.